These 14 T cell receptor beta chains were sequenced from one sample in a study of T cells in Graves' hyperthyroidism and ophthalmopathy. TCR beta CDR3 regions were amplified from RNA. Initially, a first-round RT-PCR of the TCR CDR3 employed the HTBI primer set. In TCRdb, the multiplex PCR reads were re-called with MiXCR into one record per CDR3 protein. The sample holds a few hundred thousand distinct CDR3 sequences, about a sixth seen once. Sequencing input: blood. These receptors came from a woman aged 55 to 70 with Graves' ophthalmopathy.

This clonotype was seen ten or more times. CDR3 nucleotide sequence: TGTGCCAGCAGCTTAAGTGGTGGGGCCAACGTCCTGACTTTC. Translation: CASSLSGGANVLTF. The chain joins TRBV7-6 to TRBJ2-6; no reliable D call. Germline V gene data show CDR1 as SGHVS and CDR2 as FNYEAQ. This CDR3 region has 14 residues. Trimming removed 2 bases from V and 3 bases from J, with 5 bases in between.

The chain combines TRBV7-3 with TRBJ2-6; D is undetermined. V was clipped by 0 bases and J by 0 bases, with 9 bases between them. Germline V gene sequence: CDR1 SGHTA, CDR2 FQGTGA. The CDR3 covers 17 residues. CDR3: CASSLTSGYSGANVLTF. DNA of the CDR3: TGTGCCAGCAGCTTAACAAGTGGGTACTCTGGGGCCAACGTCCTGACTTTC.

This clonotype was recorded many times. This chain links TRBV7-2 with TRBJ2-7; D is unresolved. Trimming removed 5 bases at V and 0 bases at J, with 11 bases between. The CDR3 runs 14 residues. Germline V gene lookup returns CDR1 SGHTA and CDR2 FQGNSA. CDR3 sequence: CASSPGRTSYEQYF. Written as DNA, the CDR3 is TGTGCCAGCAGCCCCGGACGCACCTCCTACGAGCAGTACTTC. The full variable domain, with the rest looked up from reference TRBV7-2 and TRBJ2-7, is GAGVSQSPSNKVTEKGKDVELRCDPISGHTALYWYRQSLGQGLEFLIYFQGNSAPDKSGLPSDRFSAERTGGSVSTLTIQRTQQEDSAVYLCASSPGRTSYEQYFGPGTRLTVT.

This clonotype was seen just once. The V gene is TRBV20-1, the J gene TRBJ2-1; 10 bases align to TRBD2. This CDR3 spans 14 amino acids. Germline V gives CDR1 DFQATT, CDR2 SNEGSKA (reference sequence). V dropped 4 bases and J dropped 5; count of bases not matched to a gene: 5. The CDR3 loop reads CSAILAGADNEQFF. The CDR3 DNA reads TGCAGTGCTATCCTAGCGGGAGCGGACAATGAGCAGTTCTTC.

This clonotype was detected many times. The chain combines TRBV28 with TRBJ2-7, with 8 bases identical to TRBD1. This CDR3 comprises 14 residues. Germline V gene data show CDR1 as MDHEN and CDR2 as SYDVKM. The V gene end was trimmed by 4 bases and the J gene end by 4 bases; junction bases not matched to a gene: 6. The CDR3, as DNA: TGTGCCAGCAGTTCAAGCCGGACAGGGTACGAGCAGTACTTC. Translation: CASSSSRTGYEQYF.

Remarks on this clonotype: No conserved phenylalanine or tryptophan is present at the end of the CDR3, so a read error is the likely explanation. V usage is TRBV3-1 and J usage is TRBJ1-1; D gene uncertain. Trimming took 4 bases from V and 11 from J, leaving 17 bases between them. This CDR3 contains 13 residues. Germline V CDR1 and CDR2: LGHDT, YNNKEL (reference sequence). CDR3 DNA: TGTGCCAGCAGCCCACTTTTTGCCCGGGTGGCTTTCCTT. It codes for CASSPLFARVAFL.

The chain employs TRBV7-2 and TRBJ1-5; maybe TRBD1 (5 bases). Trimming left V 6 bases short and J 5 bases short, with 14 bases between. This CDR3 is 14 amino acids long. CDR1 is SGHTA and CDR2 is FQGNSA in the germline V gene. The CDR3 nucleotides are TGTGCCAGCAGTAGTACCGGGGGGGATCAGCCCCAGCATTTT. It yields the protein CASSSTGGDQPQHF.

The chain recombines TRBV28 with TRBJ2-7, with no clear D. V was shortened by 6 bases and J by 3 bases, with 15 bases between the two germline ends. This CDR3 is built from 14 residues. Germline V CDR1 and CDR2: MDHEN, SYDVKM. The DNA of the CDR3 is TGTGCCAGCAGCCCCCAGCGTTTAGGCTACGAGCAGTACTTC. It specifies CASSPQRLGYEQYF.

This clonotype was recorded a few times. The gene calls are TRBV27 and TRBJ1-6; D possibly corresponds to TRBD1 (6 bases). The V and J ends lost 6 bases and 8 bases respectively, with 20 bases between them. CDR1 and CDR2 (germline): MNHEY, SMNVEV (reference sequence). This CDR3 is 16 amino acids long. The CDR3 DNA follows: TGTGCCAGCAGCTGGGCAGGGGCGCACGTGGATTCACCCCTCCACTTT. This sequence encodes CASSWAGAHVDSPLHF.

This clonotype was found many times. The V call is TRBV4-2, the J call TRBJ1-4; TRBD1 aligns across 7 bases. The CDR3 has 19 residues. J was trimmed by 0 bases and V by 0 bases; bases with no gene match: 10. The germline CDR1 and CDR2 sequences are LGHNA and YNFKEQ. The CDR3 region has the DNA TGTGCCAGCAGCCAAGAAGGGGACAGAGCGAATGCAACTAATGAAAAACTGTTTTTT. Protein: CASSQEGDRANATNEKLFF.

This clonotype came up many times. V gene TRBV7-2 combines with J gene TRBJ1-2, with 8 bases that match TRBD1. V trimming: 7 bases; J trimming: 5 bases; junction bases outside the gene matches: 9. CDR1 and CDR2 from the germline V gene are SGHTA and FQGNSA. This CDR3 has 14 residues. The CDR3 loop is CASTTGQGAYGYTF. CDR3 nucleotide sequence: TGTGCCAGCACCACTGGGCAGGGGGCGTATGGCTACACCTTC.

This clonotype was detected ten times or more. CDR3 loop: CAGARETDTQYF. As DNA, the CDR3 is TGTGCCGGCGCCCGGGAGACAGATACGCAGTATTTT. The chain carries TRBV2 and TRBJ2-3; D perhaps matches TRBD2 (6 bases). Germline CDR1 SNHLY, CDR2 FYNNEI. The length of the CDR3 is 12 residues. Trimming pared 11 bases from V and 3 bases from J, leaving 12 bases between.

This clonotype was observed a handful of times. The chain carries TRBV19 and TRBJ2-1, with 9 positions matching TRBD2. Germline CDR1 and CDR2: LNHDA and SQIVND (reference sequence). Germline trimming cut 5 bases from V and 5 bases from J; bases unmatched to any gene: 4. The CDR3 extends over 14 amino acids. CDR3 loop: CASSPGLANNEQFF. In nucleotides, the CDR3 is TGTGCCAGTAGTCCGGGACTAGCCAACAATGAGCAGTTCTTC.

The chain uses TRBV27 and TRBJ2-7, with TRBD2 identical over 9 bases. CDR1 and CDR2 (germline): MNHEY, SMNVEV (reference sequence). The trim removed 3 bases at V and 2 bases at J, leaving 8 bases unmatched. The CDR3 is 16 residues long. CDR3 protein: CASSFQREAITYEQYF. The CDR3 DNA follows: TGTGCCAGCAGTTTCCAGCGGGAGGCCATTACCTACGAGCAGTACTTC.